This T cell receptor beta chain was obtained from a study of cytomegalovirus exposure and HLA in healthy donors. The germline CDR1 and CDR2 sequences are SGDLS and YYNGEE. The CDR3 length is 16 residues. V was trimmed by 0 bases and J by 4 bases, leaving 11 bases between them. TCRdb's table, derived via immunoSEQ multiplex PCR, lists solely in-frame clones and lacks some. Counted here are 150,000 to 200,000 clones, roughly 80% occurring once; the ten biggest clones make up under 2.5%. Sequencing used PBMCs. The chain carries TRBV9 and TRBJ2-6, with D tentatively TRBD2 (6 bases). The sequence was obtained from a man aged 25 to 40 in good health and CMV-seropositive. For the CDR3, the DNA is TGTGCCAGCAGCGTAGGCGCGGGGTTCGGGGCCAACGTCCTGACTTTC. This encodes CASSVGAGFGANVLTF. Variable domain in full (rest from reference TRBV9 and TRBJ2-6): DSGVTQTPKHLITATGQRVTLRCSPRSGDLSVYWYQQSLDQGLQFLIQYYNGEERAKGNILERFSAQQFPDLHSELNLSSLELGDSALYFCASSVGAGFGANVLTFGAGSRLTVL.